This T cell receptor beta chain is drawn from a study of blood T cell repertoires in COVID-19. Study-level background: Samples of COVID-19 (acute and convalescent) were obtained from the United States, Italy and Spain. PBMCs, B-cell-depleted T cells, or T cells were the source of the cDNA or gDNA that made up the material.

The data were produced by immunoSEQ multiplex PCR, yet TCRdb's version contains in-frame clones alone and is incomplete. The sample shows 270,000 or so clones, roughly 90% of them seen only once. Germline CDR1 GTSNPN, CDR2 SVGIG (reference sequence). V was pared by 0 bases and J by 0 bases, with 10 bases of the junction left unmatched. CDR3 length: 20 amino acids. Sequencing was carried out using peripheral blood. The V and J genes are TRBV30 and TRBJ1-6; 11 bases agree with TRBD1. The clonotype was recovered from a woman between 25 and 40 years old with active or convalescent COVID-19. This chain's CDR3 is CAWSVRTGTGGVSYNSPLHF. CDR3 nucleotide sequence: TGTGCCTGGAGTGTGAGAACCGGGACAGGGGGAGTCTCCTATAATTCACCCCTCCACTTT.